Listed below are T cell receptor beta chains from one sample, sequenced in a study of blood T cell repertoires in COVID-19. Clones were read by immunoSEQ multiplex PCR, and TCRdb kept only the in-frame ones, dropping some. The profile covers approximately 300,000 clones, with approximately 81% appearing a single time and over 1.5% taken by the ten largest. The sequencing input was PBMCs or T cells enriched from blood (not recorded which). All receptors derive from a young woman who had been exposed to COVID-19. Both conserved end residues are part of each CDR3. D genes are given only for firm matches. Clone size appears in some rows only: once, few, many, or a class for an expanded clone.

j_call | v_call | clone_size | d_call | cdr3_aa | cdr3_nt
TRBJ1-6 | TRBV20-1 | . | . | CSASRFPTLHF | TGCAGTGCCAGCAGGTTCCCCACCCTCCACTTT
TRBJ2-3 | TRBV11-3 | . | . | CASSPGVADTDTQYF | TGTGCCAGCAGCCCCGGGGTAGCCGACACAGATACGCAGTATTTT
TRBJ2-1 | TRBV5-1 | . | TRBD2 | CASQTSGPYNEQFF | TGCGCCAGCCAAACTAGCGGGCCTTACAATGAGCAGTTCTTC
TRBJ2-5 | TRBV6-2/TRBV6-3 | . | TRBD2 | CASSYSREAETQYF | TGTGCCAGCAGTTACTCCCGGGAGGCAGAGACCCAGTACTTC
TRBJ2-4 | TRBV4-1 | . | TRBD2 | CASSQEKTSGGASHTNIQYF | TGCGCCAGCAGCCAAGAGAAGACTAGCGGGGGGGCCTCTCATACAAACATTCAGTACTTC
TRBJ2-1 | TRBV14 | . | . | CASSPYPSYNEQFF | TGTGCCAGCAGCCCCTACCCTAGTTACAATGAGCAGTTCTTC
TRBJ1-2 | TRBV3-1/TRBV3-2 | . | . | CASSPRTDYGYTF | TGTGCCAGCAGCCCCCGGACAGACTATGGCTACACCTTC
TRBJ2-7 | TRBV6-2/TRBV6-3 | . | . | CASSSVAHEQYF | TGTGCCAGCAGTTCGGTAGCCCACGAGCAGTACTTC
TRBJ2-2 | TRBV19 | . | . | CASSEIGVRWRTGELFF | TGTGCCAGTAGTGAGATCGGGGTGAGATGGAGAACCGGGGAGCTGTTTTTT
TRBJ2-1 | TRBV5-4 | once | . | CASSLGTLANEQFF | TGTGCCAGCAGCCTTGGTACACTAGCCAATGAGCAGTTCTTC
TRBJ1-6 | TRBV21-1 | . | . | CASSKGGRQETYNSPLHF | TGTGCCAGCAGCAAAGGGGGGAGACAGGAGACGTATAATTCACCCCTCCACTTT
TRBJ2-7 | TRBV18 | . | TRBD1 | CATSNRGLYEQYF | TGTGCCACATCGAACAGGGGGCTTTACGAGCAGTACTTC
TRBJ1-2 | TRBV19 | . | . | CASSIFDGYTF | TGTGCCAGTAGTATTTTCGATGGCTACACCTTC
TRBJ1-2 | TRBV5-1 | . | TRBD1 | CASSFGQGGYGYTF | TGCGCCAGCAGCTTCGGACAGGGAGGATATGGCTACACCTTC
TRBJ1-5 | TRBV6-2/TRBV6-3 | . | TRBD1 | CASSSSTGVGNQPQHF | TGTGCCAGCAGTTCCTCCACAGGGGTGGGCAATCAGCCCCAGCATTTT
TRBJ2-7 | TRBV28 | . | TRBD1 | CASSITGGAYYEQYF | TGTGCCAGCAGTATCACAGGGGGCGCTTACTACGAGCAGTACTTC
TRBJ2-3 | TRBV19 | . | . | CASSKQASTDTQYF | TGTGCCAGTAGTAAACAGGCTAGCACAGATACGCAGTATTTT
TRBJ2-2 | TRBV7-8 | . | TRBD1 | CASSSRQGWVSGELFF | TGTGCCAGCAGTTCCCGACAGGGGTGGGTATCCGGGGAGCTGTTTTTT
TRBJ1-4 | TRBV28 | . | TRBD1 | CASRRQGPNEKLFF | TGTGCCAGCAGAAGACAGGGCCCTAATGAAAAACTGTTTTTT
TRBJ2-7 | TRBV27 | . | TRBD1 | CESNTRDRGSYEQYF | TGTGAATCTAACACCCGGGACAGGGGTTCCTACGAGCAGTACTTC
TRBJ2-1 | TRBV25-1 | . | TRBD1 | CASSAGQGRGHEQFF | TGTGCCAGCAGTGCCGGACAGGGGAGAGGCCATGAGCAGTTCTTC
TRBJ2-7 | TRBV6-5 | . | TRBD2 | CASSLSGTSGEQYF | TGTGCCAGCAGCTTGAGCGGGACCTCGGGCGAGCAGTACTTC
TRBJ2-7 | TRBV9 | . | TRBD1 | CASSVGQGVYEQYF | TGTGCCAGCAGCGTCGGCCAGGGGGTATACGAGCAGTACTTC
TRBJ2-1 | TRBV9 | . | TRBD2 | CASSETWGGNNEQFF | TGTGCCAGCAGCGAAACGTGGGGGGGTAACAATGAGCAGTTCTTC
TRBJ1-6 | TRBV11-2 | . | TRBD1 | CASSLSGTAGRGLHF | TGTGCCAGCAGCTTATCCGGGACAGCAGGCCGGGGACTCCACTTT
TRBJ2-7 | TRBV9 | few | . | CASALPEIEGEQYF | TGTGCCAGCGCCCTCCCCGAGATCGAGGGAGAGCAGTACTTC
TRBJ1-1 | TRBV24-1 | . | TRBD1 | CATSDHRGPEAFF | TGTGCCACCAGTGATCACAGGGGCCCTGAAGCTTTCTTT
TRBJ1-1 | TRBV6-1 | once | . | CASSVAGGDTEAFF | TGTGCCAGCAGTGTAGCGGGGGGGGACACTGAAGCTTTCTTT
TRBJ2-2 | TRBV11-2 | once | . | CASSRDLGAGELFF | TGTGCCAGCAGCAGGGACTTGGGGGCCGGGGAGCTGTTTTTT
TRBJ2-7 | TRBV19 | . | . | CASSTAARGEQYF | TGTGCCAGTAGTACCGCGGCCAGGGGCGAGCAGTACTTC
TRBJ2-5 | TRBV30 | once | TRBD2 | CAWGGTSALGGQETQYF | TGTGCCTGGGGGGGGACTAGCGCATTAGGTGGGCAAGAGACCCAGTACTTC
TRBJ2-2 | TRBV24-1 | . | TRBD1 | CATKGTANTGELFF | TGTGCCACCAAAGGGACAGCGAACACCGGGGAGCTGTTTTTT
TRBJ2-1 | TRBV18 | . | TRBD2 | CASSPSSGGHRYNEQFF | TGTGCCAGCTCCCCGTCTAGCGGGGGGCATAGGTACAATGAGCAGTTCTTC
TRBJ1-2 | TRBV7-9 | . | TRBD1 | CASSLGTAYGYTF | TGTGCCAGCAGCCTTGGGACAGCCTATGGCTACACCTTC
TRBJ1-5 | TRBV27 | . | . | CASSLTVSNQPQHF | TGTGCCAGCAGTCTTACAGTAAGCAATCAGCCCCAGCATTTT
TRBJ2-7 | TRBV2 | few | . | CASSQPPQGRSYEQYF | TGTGCCAGCAGCCAACCGCCACAGGGTAGGTCCTACGAGCAGTACTTC
TRBJ1-5 | TRBV4-2 | . | TRBD1 | CASSRGTGEQPQHF | TGTGCCAGCAGCCGAGGGACAGGGGAACAGCCCCAGCATTTT
TRBJ1-4 | TRBV14 | . | . | CASSMWGANEKLFF | TGTGCCAGCTCCATGTGGGGCGCGAATGAAAAACTGTTTTTT
TRBJ1-2 | TRBV9 | . | TRBD1 | CASSADRHGYTF | TGTGCCAGCAGCGCGGACAGGCATGGCTACACCTTC
TRBJ1-2 | TRBV18 | . | . | CASSPPGAGYGYTF | TGTGCCAGCTCACCACCAGGTGCCGGGTATGGCTACACCTTC
TRBJ1-1 | TRBV6-2/TRBV6-3 | . | . | CASSYSITGNTEAFF | TGTGCCAGCAGTTACTCGATTACAGGGAACACTGAAGCTTTCTTT
TRBJ1-6 | TRBV6-5 | . | TRBD1 | CASTRTKTGASPLHF | TGTGCCAGCACGAGAACGAAGACAGGGGCATCACCCCTCCACTTT
TRBJ2-3 | TRBV28 | . | . | CASSGNTDTQYF | TGTGCCAGCAGCGGTAACACAGATACGCAGTATTTT
TRBJ2-5 | TRBV30 | . | . | CAWSPLEETQYF | TGTGCCTGGAGTCCCCTCGAGGAGACCCAGTACTTC
TRBJ2-1 | TRBV30 | . | . | CAWRAPGRSNEQFF | TGTGCCTGGAGGGCCCCAGGGAGGAGCAATGAGCAGTTCTTC
TRBJ2-1 | TRBV7-2 | . | TRBD1 | CASSLGTGAANSGWNEQFF | TGTGCCAGCAGCTTAGGGACAGGGGCGGCTAATAGCGGATGGAATGAGCAGTTCTTC
TRBJ1-4 | TRBV19 | . | . | CASTGLTNEKLFF | TGTGCCAGTACAGGGCTCACTAATGAAAAACTGTTTTTT
TRBJ2-5 | TRBV7-9 | once | . | CASSPGPWETQYF | TGTGCCAGCAGCCCCGGTCCGTGGGAGACCCAGTACTTC